Following are 9 T cell receptor beta chains from one sample sequenced in a study of T cell responses to AZD1222 COVID-19 vaccine. Profiling relied on immunoSEQ multiplex PCR, and the TCRdb table lists in-frame clones only, not all of them. The data contain over 150,000 clones, 80% to 90% of them singletons. This material consisted of peripheral blood, taken on day 0 of AZD1222 vaccination. The receptors were gathered from an adult in good health.

This chain uses TRBV27 with TRBJ1-5; D call uncertain. The CDR3 is made up of 12 amino acids. The V and J ends lost 3 bases and 6 bases respectively, with 6 bases between them. Germline V gene lookup returns CDR1 MNHEY and CDR2 SMNVEV (reference sequence). The CDR3 here is CASSFSGQPQHF. Written as DNA, the CDR3 is TGTGCCAGCAGTTTTTCTGGTCAGCCCCAGCATTTT.

This chain uses TRBV14 with TRBJ2-1, with 10 bases fitting TRBD2. The CDR3 is 15 residues long. Germline-derived CDR1 and CDR2 are SGHDN and FVKESK. V lost 2 bases to trimming and J lost 12 bases; unmatched junction nucleotides: 10. The CDR3 loop reads CASSQFRAGGLGQFF. CDR3 nucleotide sequence: TGTGCCAGCAGCCAATTTAGAGCGGGGGGGCTAGGGCAGTTCTTC. Filled out from reference TRBV14 and TRBJ2-1, the complete variable domain reads EAGVTQFPSHSVIEKGQTVTLRCDPISGHDNLYWYRRVMGKEIKFLLHFVKESKQDESGMPNNRFLAERTGGTYSTLKVQPAELEDSGVYFCASSQFRAGGLGQFFGPGTRLTVL.

This rearrangement joins TRBV27 to TRBJ2-2; D may be TRBD1 or TRBD2 (7 bases each). The CDR3 spans 15 residues. CDR1 is MNHEY, CDR2 SMNVEV, per germline (reference sequence). V lost 7 bases and J lost 7, with 19 bases in between. The CDR3 protein is CASTGVQGGSGELFF. In DNA form, the CDR3 reads TGTGCCAGCACCGGAGTTCAGGGGGGGAGCGGGGAGCTGTTTTTT.

This chain connects TRBV7-2 to TRBJ2-1, with D hard to call. Germline V gives CDR1 SGHTA, CDR2 FQGNSA. V lost 4 bases and J 8 bases, leaving 15 bases between the germline ends. The CDR3 totals 14 residues. CDR3 coding DNA: TGTGCCAGCAGCTCAGGTTTCAGTAGCCATGAGCAGTTCTTC. This translates into CASSSGFSSHEQFF.

The chain has TRBV30 and TRBJ2-2, with D uncertain. CDR1 and CDR2 from the germline V gene are GTSNPN and SVGIG (reference sequence). This CDR3 has 14 amino acids. The V end lost 0 bases, the J end lost 4 bases, and 9 bases lay between the germline ends. The CDR3 nucleotides read TGTGCCTGGAGTGTGACTGCAGGCACCGGGGAGCTGTTTTTT. This codes for CAWSVTAGTGELFF.

V gene TRBV18 combines with J gene TRBJ1-2; D might be TRBD1 (5 bases). Germline V gene data show CDR1 as KGHSH and CDR2 as LQKENI. Trimming took 6 bases from V and 4 from J, leaving 9 bases between them. The CDR3 has 12 amino acids. The CDR3: CASSPGLYGYTF. CDR3 DNA sequence: TGTGCCAGCTCCCCGGGACTCTATGGCTACACCTTC.

This chain links TRBV6-2 or TRBV6-3 with TRBJ2-7, with TRBD1 matching 7 bases. The germline CDR1 and CDR2 sequences are MNHEY and SVGEGT. The CDR3 has 16 residues. J lost 0 bases, V lost 2 bases, and 7 bases had no gene match. The CDR3 nucleotides are TGTGCCAGCAGTTACATGGGACAGACGGGCTCCTACGAGCAGTACTTC. Its protein is CASSYMGQTGSYEQYF.

This clone is a singleton in its sample. This chain connects TRBV10-3 to TRBJ1-2; D is ambiguous. Trimming took 11 bases from V and 6 from J, leaving 19 bases between them. This CDR3 contains 13 residues. The V gene's germline CDR1 is ENHRY and CDR2 SYGVKD. The CDR3 nucleotides read TGTGCCTCTAGGCGCGGAGCTGAGGATGGCTACACCTTC. Amino acid sequence: CASRRGAEDGYTF.

The chain joins TRBV3-1 (or the pseudogene TRBV3-2) to TRBJ2-3; D is unresolved. V shed 0 bases and J shed 1 base, with 14 bases lying between them. The germline V gene encodes CDR1 LGHDT and CDR2 YNNKEL (reference sequence). The CDR3 is 17 residues long. The CDR3 loop reads CASSQEGMGPRTDTQYF. The CDR3 DNA reads TGTGCCAGCAGCCAAGAAGGCATGGGCCCCCGCACAGATACGCAGTATTTT.